The 9 T cell receptor beta chains listed next were all sequenced from one sample in a study of blood T cell repertoires in COVID-19. This table comes from immunoSEQ multiplex PCR, and its TCRdb copy is limited to in-frame clones, with some not included. The sample includes roughly 51,000 clones, over 80% seen only once; the top ten take around 7%. Input material: peripheral blood. All receptors derive from a woman aged 60-70 years with active or convalescent COVID-19.

This chain uses TRBV21-1 with TRBJ2-5; the DNA was not used to check the table's D call, TRBD1. TRBV21-1 is marked as a pseudogene. This CDR3 contains 15 residues. CDR3 bases: TGTGCCAGCAGAAGCAAGGGGGCCGAACAAGAGACCCAGTACTTC. Translating it yields CASRSKGAEQETQYF.

The chain couples TRBV19 to TRBJ2-3, with 8 bases lining up with TRBD2. The trim removed 4 bases at V and 2 bases at J, leaving 5 bases unmatched. CDR3 length: 15 residues. Germline-derived CDR1 and CDR2 are LNHDA and SQIVND (reference sequence). CDR3 coding DNA: TGTGCCAGTAGTAAGGGACTAGTTGTCACAGATACGCAGTATTTT. Translated, it gives CASSKGLVVTDTQYF.

This chain connects TRBV28 to TRBJ2-7, with D perhaps TRBD2 (5 bases). Trimming stripped 1 base from V and 0 bases from J, with 13 bases between. There are 16 residues in the CDR3. The germline V gene has CDR1 MDHEN and CDR2 SYDVKM. CDR3 sequence reads: CASSLYGESSSYEQYF. CDR3 nucleotide sequence: TGTGCCAGCAGTTTATATGGGGAGTCTAGCTCCTACGAGCAGTACTTC.

The chain joins TRBV28 to TRBJ2-3; TRBD2 is a possible D gene (6 bases). In germline, CDR1 is MDHEN, CDR2 SYDVKM. The CDR3 contains 15 residues. Trimming took 4 bases from V and 4 from J, leaving 15 bases between them. The DNA of the CDR3 is TGTGCCAGCAGTTGGGACTCAACCTGGGCAGATACGCAGTATTTT. This gives the protein CASSWDSTWADTQYF.

V usage is TRBV14 and J usage is TRBJ2-3; D uncertain. CDR3 length: 16 residues. The V end was cut by 1 base, the J end by 4 bases, with 15 bases between. Per the germline V gene, CDR1 is SGHDN and CDR2 is FVKESK. The DNA of the CDR3 is TGTGCCAGCAGCCAAGGGGCCGCCCGATGGGCAGATACGCAGTATTTT. This gives the protein CASSQGAARWADTQYF.

CDR3 in amino acids: CASSGGYTEAFF. The CDR3 nucleotides read TGTGCCAGCAGCGGAGGTTACACTGAAGCTTTCTTT. V and J are TRBV9 and TRBJ1-1; no clear D gene. Germline assignment: CDR1 SGDLS and CDR2 YYNGEE. Trimming removed 3 bases from V and 3 bases from J, with 6 bases in between. The CDR3 covers 12 residues.

This chain links TRBV25-1 with TRBJ1-1; D not certain. With 4 bases removed from V and 1 base from J, the gap between germline ends came to 10 bases. The CDR3 totals 14 residues. In germline, CDR1 is MGHDK, CDR2 SYGVNS. As DNA, the CDR3 is TGTGCCAGCAGTGTCGGGAAAGGGAACACTGAAGCTTTCTTT. Translated, it gives CASSVGKGNTEAFF.

The chain joins TRBV6-5 to TRBJ2-1; no firm D call. The CDR3 sequence is 10 residues long. V dropped 7 bases and J dropped 6 bases, with 4 bases sitting between them. Germline V gene lookup returns CDR1 MNHEY and CDR2 SVGAGI. CDR3 DNA: TGTGCCAGCAACTCCAATGAGCAGTTCTTC. It is translated as CASNSNEQFF.

In the case of this clone: This specimen includes other DNA sequences encoding the same CDR3. The V call is TRBV28, the J call TRBJ1-2; D is possibly TRBD1 (6 bases). CDR1 MDHEN and CDR2 SYDVKM come from the germline V gene. The ends were cut back, 11 bases at V and 4 bases at J, with 17 bases in the middle. The CDR3 length is 13 residues. The CDR3 nucleotides read TGTGCCGGGGGAGGGGGAGGTGGCTATGGCTACACCTTC. This encodes CAGGGGGGYGYTF.